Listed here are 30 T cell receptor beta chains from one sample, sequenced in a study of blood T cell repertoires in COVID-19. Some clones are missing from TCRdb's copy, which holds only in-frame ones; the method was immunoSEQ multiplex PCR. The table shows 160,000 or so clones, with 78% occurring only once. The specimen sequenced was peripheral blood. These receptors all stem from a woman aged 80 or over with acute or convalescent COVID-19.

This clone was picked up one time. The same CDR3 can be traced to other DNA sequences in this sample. The CDR3 spells CASSLGQGSSYEQYF. The CDR3 DNA is TGCGCCAGCAGCTTGGGCCAGGGCTCTTCCTACGAGCAGTACTTC. The gene calls are TRBV5-1 and TRBJ2-7, with a weak D call TRBD1 (5 bases). The CDR3 is 15 amino acids. Trimming shortened V by 0 bases and J by 1 base, and 11 bases separated the two germline ends. The V gene's germline CDR1 is SGHRS and CDR2 YFSETQ. Full variable domain (missing parts from reference TRBV5-1 and TRBJ2-7): KAGVTQTPRYLIKTRGQQVTLSCSPISGHRSVSWYQQTPGQGLQFLFEYFSETQRNKGNFPGRFSGRQFSNSRSEMNVSTLELGDSALYLCASSLGQGSSYEQYFGPGTRLTVT.

The CDR3 DNA reads TGTGCCAGCAGCTTTACAGGGAGCACTGAAGCTTTCTTT. Its translation: CASSFTGSTEAFF. This chain connects TRBV5-4 to TRBJ1-1; D might be TRBD1 (6 bases). Trimming removed 2 bases at V and 4 bases at J, with 9 bases between. CDR1 SGHNT and CDR2 YYREEE come from the germline V gene (reference sequence). CDR3 length equals 13 residues.

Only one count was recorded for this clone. The DNA for the CDR3 is TGTGCCAGCAGCCAAGATGTTCAGGGTAGGAGAAGCTCCTATAATTCACCCCTCCACTTT. Translated, it gives CASSQDVQGRRSSYNSPLHF. V usage is TRBV3-1 (or the pseudogene TRBV3-2) and J usage is TRBJ1-6; a possible D gene is TRBD1 (5 bases). Trimming removed 0 bases from V and 0 bases from J, with 18 bases in between. The CDR3 loop spans 20 amino acids. Per germline, CDR1 LGHDT and CDR2 YNNKEL (reference sequence).

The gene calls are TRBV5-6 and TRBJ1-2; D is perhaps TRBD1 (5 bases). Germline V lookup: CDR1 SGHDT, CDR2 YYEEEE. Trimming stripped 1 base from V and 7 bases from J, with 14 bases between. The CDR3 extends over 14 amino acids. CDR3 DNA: TGTGCCAGCAGCTTGTGGAGAAGGGGAGGTGGCTACACCTTC. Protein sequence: CASSLWRRGGGYTF.

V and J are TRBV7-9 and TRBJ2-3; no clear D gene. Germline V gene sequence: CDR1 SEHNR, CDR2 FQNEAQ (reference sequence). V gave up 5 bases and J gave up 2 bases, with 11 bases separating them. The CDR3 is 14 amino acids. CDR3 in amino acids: CASSPSPSTDTQYF. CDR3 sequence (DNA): TGTGCCAGCAGCCCCTCCCCCTCCACAGATACGCAGTATTTT.

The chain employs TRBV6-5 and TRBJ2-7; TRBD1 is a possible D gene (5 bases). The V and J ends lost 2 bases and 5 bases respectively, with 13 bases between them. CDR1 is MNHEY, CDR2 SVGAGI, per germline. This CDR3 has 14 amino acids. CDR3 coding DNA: TGTGCCAGCAGTTACGGCAGGACATTAAACGAGCAGTACTTC. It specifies CASSYGRTLNEQYF.

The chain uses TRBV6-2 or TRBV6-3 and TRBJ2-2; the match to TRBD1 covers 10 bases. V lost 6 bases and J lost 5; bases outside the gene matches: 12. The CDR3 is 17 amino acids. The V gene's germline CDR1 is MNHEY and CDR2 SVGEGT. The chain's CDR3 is CASSPRLGQGFTGELFF. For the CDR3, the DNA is TGTGCCAGCAGCCCAAGACTGGGACAGGGGTTTACCGGGGAGCTGTTTTTT.

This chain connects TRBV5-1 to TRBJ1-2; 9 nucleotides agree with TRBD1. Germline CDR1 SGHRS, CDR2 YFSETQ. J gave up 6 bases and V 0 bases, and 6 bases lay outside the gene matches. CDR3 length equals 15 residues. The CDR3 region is CASSLGTGEGDGYTF. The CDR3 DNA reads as TGCGCCAGCAGCTTGGGGACAGGGGAGGGAGATGGCTACACCTTC. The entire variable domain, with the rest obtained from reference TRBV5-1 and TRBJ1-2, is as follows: KAGVTQTPRYLIKTRGQQVTLSCSPISGHRSVSWYQQTPGQGLQFLFEYFSETQRNKGNFPGRFSGRQFSNSRSEMNVSTLELGDSALYLCASSLGTGEGDGYTFGSGTRLTVV.

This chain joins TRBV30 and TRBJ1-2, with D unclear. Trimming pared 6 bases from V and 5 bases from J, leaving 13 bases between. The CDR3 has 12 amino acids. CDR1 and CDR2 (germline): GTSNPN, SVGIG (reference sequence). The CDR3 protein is CACLLRGYGYTF. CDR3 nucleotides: TGTGCCTGCCTACTCCGAGGTTATGGCTACACCTTC.

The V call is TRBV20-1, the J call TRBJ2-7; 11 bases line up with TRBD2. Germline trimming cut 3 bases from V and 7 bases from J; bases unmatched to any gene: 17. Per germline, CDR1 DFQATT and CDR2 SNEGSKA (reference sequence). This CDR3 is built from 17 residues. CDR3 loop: CSASGGVAGGPGGEQYF. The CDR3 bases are TGCAGTGCTAGTGGCGGGGTAGCGGGGGGGCCGGGAGGGGAGCAGTACTTC.

CDR3 DNA: TGTGCCAGCAGCCAAGGGGTAGCGGGGTTTATCACGGAGACCCAGTACTTC. This translates into CASSQGVAGFITETQYF. The chain uses TRBV3-1 (or the pseudogene TRBV3-2) and TRBJ2-5; 8 nucleotides line up with TRBD2. The CDR3 covers 17 residues. Looked up from germline, CDR1 is LGHDT and CDR2 is YNNKEL (reference sequence). Trimming cost V 1 base and J 5 bases; bases outside gene matches: 12.

In nucleotides, the CDR3 is TGCGCCAGCAGCTTGGCCTTGGGACTAGCGGGGGCCTCCTACGAGCAGTACTTC. Its translation: CASSLALGLAGASYEQYF. The chain couples TRBV5-1 to TRBJ2-7; 14 nucleotides align to TRBD2. Germline V gene lookup returns CDR1 SGHRS and CDR2 YFSETQ. CDR3 length equals 18 residues. The V segment lost 0 bases and the J segment 0 bases; nucleotides outside the gene matches: 5.

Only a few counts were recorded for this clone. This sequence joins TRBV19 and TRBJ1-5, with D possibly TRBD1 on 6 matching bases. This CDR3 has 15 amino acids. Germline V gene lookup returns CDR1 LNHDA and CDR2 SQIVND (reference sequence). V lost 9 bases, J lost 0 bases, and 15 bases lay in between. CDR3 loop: CASHTGQYSNQPQHF. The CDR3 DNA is TGTGCCAGCCATACAGGGCAATATAGCAATCAGCCCCAGCATTTT.

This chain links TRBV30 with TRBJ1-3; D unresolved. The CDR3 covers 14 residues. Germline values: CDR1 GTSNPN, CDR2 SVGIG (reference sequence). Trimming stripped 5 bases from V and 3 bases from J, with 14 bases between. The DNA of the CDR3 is TGTGCCTGGTTCACGGGGTCTAGTGGAAACACCATATATTTT. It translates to CAWFTGSSGNTIYF.

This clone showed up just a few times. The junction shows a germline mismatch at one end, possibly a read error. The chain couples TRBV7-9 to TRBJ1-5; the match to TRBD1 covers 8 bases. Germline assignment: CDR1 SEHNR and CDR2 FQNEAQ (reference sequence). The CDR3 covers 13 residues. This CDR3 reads CASSLGDRPALDF. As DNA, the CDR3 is TGTGCCAGCAGCTTAGGGGACAGGCCGGCTTTGGATTTT.

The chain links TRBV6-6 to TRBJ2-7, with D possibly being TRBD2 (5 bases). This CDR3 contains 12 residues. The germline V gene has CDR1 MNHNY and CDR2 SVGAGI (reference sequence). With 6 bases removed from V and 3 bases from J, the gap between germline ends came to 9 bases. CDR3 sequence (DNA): TGTGCCAGCAGCGACGGGAACTACGAGCAGTACTTC. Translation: CASSDGNYEQYF.

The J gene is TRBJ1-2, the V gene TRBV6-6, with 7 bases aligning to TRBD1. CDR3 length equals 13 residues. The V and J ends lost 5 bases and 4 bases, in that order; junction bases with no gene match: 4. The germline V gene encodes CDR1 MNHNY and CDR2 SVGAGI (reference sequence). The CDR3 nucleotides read TGTGCCAGCAGTGACAGGGTCACCTATGGCTACACCTTC. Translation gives CASSDRVTYGYTF.

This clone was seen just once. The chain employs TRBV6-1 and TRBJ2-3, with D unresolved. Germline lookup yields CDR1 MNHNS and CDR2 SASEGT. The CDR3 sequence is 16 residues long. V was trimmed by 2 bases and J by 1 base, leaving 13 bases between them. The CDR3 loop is CASSESSLAGTDTQYF. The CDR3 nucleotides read TGTGCCAGCAGTGAATCCAGCCTCGCGGGCACAGATACGCAGTATTTT.

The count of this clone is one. The CDR3 region is CASSQKPTESREAFF. In nucleotides, the CDR3 is TGTGCCAGCAGCCAAAAGCCTACCGAGAGCCGTGAAGCTTTCTTT. This chain connects TRBV4-2 to TRBJ1-1; the D is unclear. V lost 2 bases to trimming and J lost 7 bases, with 17 bases between them. This CDR3 has 15 residues. Germline CDR1 and CDR2: LGHNA and YNFKEQ.

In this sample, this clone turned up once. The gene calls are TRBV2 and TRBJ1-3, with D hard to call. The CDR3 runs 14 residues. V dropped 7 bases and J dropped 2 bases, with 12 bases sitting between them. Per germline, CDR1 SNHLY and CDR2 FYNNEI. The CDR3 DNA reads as TGTGCCAGCAACTCCCGACGGGCTGGAAACACCATATATTTT. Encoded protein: CASNSRRAGNTIYF.

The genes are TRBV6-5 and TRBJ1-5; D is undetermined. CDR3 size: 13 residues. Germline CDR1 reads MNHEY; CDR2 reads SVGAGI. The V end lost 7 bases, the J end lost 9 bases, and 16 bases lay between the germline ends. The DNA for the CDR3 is TGTGCCAGCATCGAAGGCCCCGAGGGGCCCCAGCATTTT. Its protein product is CASIEGPEGPQHF.

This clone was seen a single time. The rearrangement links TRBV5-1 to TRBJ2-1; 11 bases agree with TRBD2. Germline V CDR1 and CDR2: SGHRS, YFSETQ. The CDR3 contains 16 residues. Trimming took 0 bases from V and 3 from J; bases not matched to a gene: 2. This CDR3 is CASSLVGTSGYNEQFF. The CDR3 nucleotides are TGCGCCAGCAGCTTGGTTGGGACTAGCGGCTACAATGAGCAGTTCTTC.

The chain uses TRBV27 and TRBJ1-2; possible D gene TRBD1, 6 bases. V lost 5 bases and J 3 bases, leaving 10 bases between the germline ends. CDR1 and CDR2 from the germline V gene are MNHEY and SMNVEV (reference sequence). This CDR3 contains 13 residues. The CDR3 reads CASSLRTDYGYTF. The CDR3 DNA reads TGTGCCAGCAGTCTACGGACAGACTATGGCTACACCTTC.

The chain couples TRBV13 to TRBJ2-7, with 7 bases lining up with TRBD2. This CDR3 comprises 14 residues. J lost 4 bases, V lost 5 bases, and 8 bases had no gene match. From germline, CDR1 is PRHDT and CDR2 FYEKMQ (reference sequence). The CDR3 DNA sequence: TGTGCCAGCAGCCGCAGCGGGGTCAATTACGAGCAGTACTTC. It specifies CASSRSGVNYEQYF. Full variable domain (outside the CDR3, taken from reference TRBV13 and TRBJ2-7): AAGVIQSPRHLIKEKRETATLKCYPIPRHDTVYWYQQGPGQDPQFLISFYEKMQSDKGSIPDRFSAQQFSDYHSELNMSSLELGDSALYFCASSRSGVNYEQYFGPGTRLTVT.

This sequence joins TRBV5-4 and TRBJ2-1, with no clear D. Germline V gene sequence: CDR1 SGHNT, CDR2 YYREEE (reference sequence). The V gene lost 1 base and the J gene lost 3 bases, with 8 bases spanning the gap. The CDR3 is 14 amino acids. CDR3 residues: CASSLLGYYNEQFF. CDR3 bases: TGTGCCAGCAGCTTGTTGGGCTACTACAATGAGCAGTTCTTC. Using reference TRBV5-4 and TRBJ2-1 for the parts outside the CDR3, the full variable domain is ETGVTQSPTHLIKTRGQQVTLRCSSQSGHNTVSWYQQALGQGPQFIFQYYREEENGRGNFPPRFSGLQFPNYSSELNVNALELDDSALYLCASSLLGYYNEQFFGPGTRLTVL.

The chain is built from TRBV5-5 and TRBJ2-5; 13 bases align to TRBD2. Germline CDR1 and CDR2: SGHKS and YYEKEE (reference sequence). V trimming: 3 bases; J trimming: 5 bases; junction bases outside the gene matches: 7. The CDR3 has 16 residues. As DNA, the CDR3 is TGTGCCAGCAGCTGGACTAGCGGGGGCCTGGGGGAGACCCAGTACTTC. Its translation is CASSWTSGGLGETQYF.

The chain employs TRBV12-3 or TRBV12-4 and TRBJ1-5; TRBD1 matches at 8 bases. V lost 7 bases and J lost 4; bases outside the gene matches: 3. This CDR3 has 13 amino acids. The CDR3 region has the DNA TGTGCCAGCATGGGACAGGTAAATCAGCCCCAGCATTTT. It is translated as CASMGQVNQPQHF.

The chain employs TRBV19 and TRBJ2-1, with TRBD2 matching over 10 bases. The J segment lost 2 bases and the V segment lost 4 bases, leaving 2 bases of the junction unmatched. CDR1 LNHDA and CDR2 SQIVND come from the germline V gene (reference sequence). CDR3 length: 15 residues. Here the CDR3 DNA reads TGTGCCAGTAGTAGTACTAGCGGGGCCTACAATGAGCAGTTCTTC. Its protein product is CASSSTSGAYNEQFF.

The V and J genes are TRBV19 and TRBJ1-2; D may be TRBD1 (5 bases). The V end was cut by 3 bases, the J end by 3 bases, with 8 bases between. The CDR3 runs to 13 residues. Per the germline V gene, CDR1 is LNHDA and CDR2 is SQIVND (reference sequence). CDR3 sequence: CASSMTGDYGYTF. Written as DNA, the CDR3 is TGTGCCAGTAGTATGACGGGGGACTATGGCTACACCTTC.

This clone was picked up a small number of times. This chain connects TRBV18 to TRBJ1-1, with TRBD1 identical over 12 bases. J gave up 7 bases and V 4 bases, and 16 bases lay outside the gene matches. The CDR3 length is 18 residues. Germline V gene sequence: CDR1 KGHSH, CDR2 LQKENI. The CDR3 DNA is TGTGCCAGCTCACTCAGGGCTCCGGGACAGGGGGCGCATAATGAAGCTTTCTTT. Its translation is CASSLRAPGQGAHNEAFF.